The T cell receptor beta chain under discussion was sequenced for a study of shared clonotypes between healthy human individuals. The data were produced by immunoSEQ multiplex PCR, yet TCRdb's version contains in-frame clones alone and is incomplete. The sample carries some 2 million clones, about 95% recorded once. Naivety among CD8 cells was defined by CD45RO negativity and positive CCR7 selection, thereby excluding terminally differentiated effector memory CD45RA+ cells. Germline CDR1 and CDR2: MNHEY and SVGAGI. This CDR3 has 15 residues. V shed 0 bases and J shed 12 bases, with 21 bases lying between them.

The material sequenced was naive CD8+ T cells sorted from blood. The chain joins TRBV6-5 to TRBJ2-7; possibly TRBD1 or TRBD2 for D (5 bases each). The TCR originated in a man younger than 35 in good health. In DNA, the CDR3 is TGTGCCAGCAGTTACTCTGAGGGACCCAGAGGGTTTTGGTACTTC. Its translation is CASSYSEGPRGFWYF.